Listed here are 27 T cell receptor beta chains from one sample, sequenced in a study of blood T cell repertoires in COVID-19. The method was immunoSEQ multiplex PCR; TCRdb's version includes in-frame clones alone and lacks a portion of them. Found here are just under 350,000 clones, approximately 87% of them singletons; the top ten hold roughly 6.3%. Source material: peripheral blood. The receptors originated from a woman in her 50s with COVID-19, enrolled during active disease.

The V and J genes are TRBV28 and TRBJ2-5, with D possibly being TRBD1 (6 bases). In germline, CDR1 is MDHEN, CDR2 SYDVKM. There are 15 residues in the CDR3. Between the trimmed V and J ends, which lost 5 bases and 2 bases, there was a span of 15 bases. The CDR3: CASSPYRDRQETQYF. Here the CDR3 DNA reads TGTGCCAGCAGTCCCTACAGGGATCGGCAAGAGACCCAGTACTTC.

The chain recombines TRBV30 with TRBJ1-2; TRBD1 aligns across 12 bases. This CDR3 is 15 amino acids long. Germline V gives CDR1 GTSNPN, CDR2 SVGIG (reference sequence). Trimming removed 2 bases from V and 8 bases from J; junction bases left unmatched: 9. CDR3 sequence (DNA): TGTGCCTGGAGTCTCTGGGACAGGGGGCTAGGGGGCTACACCTTC. This gives the protein CAWSLWDRGLGGYTF. Drawing the rest from reference TRBV30 and TRBJ1-2, the complete variable domain is SQTIHQWPATLVQPVGSPLSLECTVEGTSNPNLYWYRQAAGRGLQLLFYSVGIGQISSEVPQNLSASRPQDRQFILSSKKLLLSDSGFYLCAWSLWDRGLGGYTFGSGTRLTVV.

The chain carries TRBV18 and TRBJ2-3; 7 bases agree with TRBD1. V shed 2 bases and J 7 bases; nucleotides not matched to a gene: 9. The germline CDR1 and CDR2 sequences are KGHSH and LQKENI. This CDR3 has 15 residues. DNA of the CDR3: TGTGCCAGCTCACCAACTCTGGACAGGACCAATACGCAGTATTTT. Encoded protein: CASSPTLDRTNTQYF.

This chain uses TRBV5-6 with TRBJ2-5; a weak D match, TRBD2 (5 bases). The CDR3 runs to 13 residues. Trimming shortened V by 4 bases and J by 3 bases, and 10 bases separated the two germline ends. Germline CDR1 reads SGHDT; CDR2 reads YYEEEE. CDR3 sequence: CASSREQKETQYF. CDR3 nucleotides: TGTGCCAGCAGCCGGGAACAAAAAGAGACCCAGTACTTC.

The V gene is TRBV4-2, the J gene TRBJ2-1; possible D gene TRBD2, 5 bases. The CDR3 has 15 residues. Germline V gene lookup returns CDR1 LGHNA and CDR2 YNFKEQ. Trimming left V 0 bases short and J 5 bases short, with 11 bases between. CDR3 sequence reads: CASSQETIPNNEQFF. CDR3 nucleotide sequence: TGTGCCAGCAGCCAAGAGACTATACCAAACAATGAGCAGTTCTTC.

The chain is built from TRBV11-2 and TRBJ1-1; D remains unclear. The V end lost 1 base, the J end lost 5 bases, and 17 bases lay between the germline ends. CDR1 and CDR2 (germline): SGHAT, FQNNGV. This CDR3 contains 16 residues. The CDR3 reads CASSLGGRGLVTEAFF. CDR3 sequence (DNA): TGTGCCAGCAGCTTAGGAGGGAGAGGTTTGGTTACTGAAGCTTTCTTT. Using reference TRBV11-2 and TRBJ1-1 for the parts outside the CDR3, the full variable domain is EAGVAQSPRYKIIEKRQSVAFWCNPISGHATLYWYQQILGQGPKLLIQFQNNGVVDDSQLPKDRFSAERLKGVDSTLKIQPAKLEDSAVYLCASSLGGRGLVTEAFFGQGTRLTVV.

Details on this clone: The junction and the germline gene differ at one end; a read error may be behind it. The chain has TRBV10-2 and TRBJ2-1, with 9 bases matching TRBD2. This CDR3 comprises 14 residues. Germline lookup yields CDR1 WSHSY and CDR2 SAAADI. The CDR3 DNA follows: TGCGCCGGGGGGGGGACTAGCTCCCACAATGAGCAGTTCTTC. Encoded protein: CAGGGTSSHNEQFF.

V is TRBV14 and J is TRBJ1-3; D might be TRBD1 (6 bases). The CDR3 extends over 18 amino acids. V lost 0 bases and J 0 bases, leaving 15 bases between the germline ends. Germline V gene data show CDR1 as SGHDN and CDR2 as FVKESK. The CDR3 spells CASSQDTGLVRSGNTIYF. The CDR3 DNA reads as TGTGCCAGCAGCCAAGACACAGGGTTGGTCCGCTCTGGAAACACCATATATTTT.

The J gene is TRBJ2-3, the V gene TRBV7-9; TRBD2 agrees at 11 bases. The CDR3 loop spans 17 amino acids. The ends lost 0 bases at V and 5 bases at J; junction bases unmatched: 7. Germline CDR1 and CDR2: SEHNR and FQNEAQ (reference sequence). The CDR3 reads CASSLAHSGRAGDTQYF. The CDR3 nucleotides are TGTGCCAGCAGCTTAGCACATAGCGGGAGGGCCGGAGATACGCAGTATTTT.

The chain joins TRBV3-1 (or the pseudogene TRBV3-2) to TRBJ2-3, with 14 bases identical to TRBD2. The junction had 1 base not matched to a gene; V was cut back by 1 base and J by 4 bases. Germline V CDR1 and CDR2: LGHDT, YNNKEL (reference sequence). CDR3 length: 16 amino acids. CDR3 amino acids: CASSQGLAGGPDTQYF. The DNA of the CDR3 is TGTGCCAGCAGCCAAGGACTAGCGGGAGGGCCAGATACGCAGTATTTT.

The genes are TRBV11-3 and TRBJ2-3, with TRBD2 identical over 8 bases. V was pared by 3 bases and J by 3 bases, with 5 bases of the junction left unmatched. The germline gives CDR1 SGHNT, CDR2 YENEEA. This CDR3 has 15 amino acids. The CDR3 protein is CASSLGAGVTDTQYF. CDR3 nucleotides: TGTGCCAGCAGCTTGGGAGCGGGAGTGACAGATACGCAGTATTTT.

This clone has more than one count but fewer than ten. This chain uses TRBV9 with TRBJ2-1, with 9 bases identical to TRBD2. The CDR3 consists of 17 residues. Losses at the gene ends were 0 bases for V and 5 bases for J; bases not matched to a gene: 9. Germline lookup yields CDR1 SGDLS and CDR2 YYNGEE. The CDR3 protein is CASSVVGAGGLNNEQFF. CDR3 DNA sequence: TGTGCCAGCAGCGTAGTGGGAGCGGGAGGACTTAACAATGAGCAGTTCTTC.

This clone was counted once. The chain recombines TRBV5-4 with TRBJ2-7; TRBD2 matches 14 bases. V lost 4 bases to trimming and J lost 4 bases; unmatched junction nucleotides: 16. Looked up from germline, CDR1 is SGHNT and CDR2 is YYREEE (reference sequence). The CDR3 runs 19 residues. As DNA, the CDR3 is TGTGCCAGCAGCCCAGACATCACGGGACTAGCGGGAGTGGCGTACGAGCAGTACTTC. This codes for CASSPDITGLAGVAYEQYF.

This chain links TRBV7-2 with TRBJ1-1, with 9 positions matching TRBD1. V was clipped by 5 bases and J by 6 bases; unmatched bases: 7. Germline values: CDR1 SGHTA, CDR2 FQGNSA. The CDR3 extends over 14 amino acids. CDR3: CASSQQGAFAEAFF. The CDR3 nucleotides are TGTGCCAGCAGCCAACAGGGGGCGTTCGCTGAAGCTTTCTTT.

About this clone itself: Other DNA sequences in the same sample also yield this CDR3. The V call is TRBV5-1, the J call TRBJ2-7; D unresolved. The CDR3 has 12 residues. Germline values: CDR1 SGHRS, CDR2 YFSETQ. Between the trimmed V and J ends, which lost 0 bases and 4 bases, there was a span of 5 bases. The CDR3 loop reads CASSLVSYEQYF. DNA of the CDR3: TGCGCCAGCAGCTTGGTTTCGTACGAGCAGTACTTC.

The chain links TRBV28 to TRBJ1-2; 7 bases fit TRBD1. The germline V gene has CDR1 MDHEN and CDR2 SYDVKM. This CDR3 region has 13 residues. With 5 bases clipped from V and 8 bases from J, the junction kept 8 bases outside the gene matches. The DNA of the CDR3 is TGTGCCAGCAGTACTCAGACAGGGTCGGGCTACACCTTC. Protein product: CASSTQTGSGYTF.

The rearrangement links TRBV5-8 to TRBJ2-3, with 7 bases matching TRBD1. Per the germline V gene, CDR1 is SGHTS and CDR2 is YDEGEE. V gave up 2 bases and J gave up 1 base; unmatched junction bases: 7. CDR3 length equals 16 residues. The CDR3 nucleotides read TGTGCCAGCAGCTTCCCCGACAGGGCCCGCACAGATACGCAGTATTTT. This encodes CASSFPDRARTDTQYF.

The V call is TRBV19, the J call TRBJ1-1, with 11 bases lining up with TRBD1. Germline lookup yields CDR1 LNHDA and CDR2 SQIVND (reference sequence). After removal of 2 bases from V and 5 bases from J, the junction contained 13 bases not matched to a gene. This CDR3 has 18 amino acids. CDR3 amino acids: CASSINLGQGAVMTEAFF. CDR3 nucleotides: TGTGCCAGTAGTATAAATTTAGGACAGGGGGCGGTTATGACTGAAGCTTTCTTT.

Here the CDR3 reads CASSATGIPYQETQYF. CDR3 DNA sequence: TGTGCCAGCAGCGCTACAGGGATACCGTACCAAGAGACCCAGTACTTC. The chain links TRBV9 to TRBJ2-5; D is perhaps TRBD1 (6 bases). The CDR3 is made up of 16 amino acids. CDR1 is SGDLS, CDR2 YYNGEE, per germline. With 3 bases removed from V and 0 bases from J, the gap between germline ends came to 15 bases.

The chain links TRBV29-1 to TRBJ2-1, with TRBD1 identical over 8 bases. Germline trimming cut 4 bases from V and 0 bases from J; bases unmatched to any gene: 8. The germline V gene encodes CDR1 SQVTM and CDR2 ANQGSEA. This CDR3 comprises 16 residues. CDR3 sequence: CSVGRTGLSSYNEQFF. CDR3 nucleotide sequence: TGCAGCGTTGGACGGACAGGGCTGAGCTCCTACAATGAGCAGTTCTTC.

This chain uses TRBV19 with TRBJ2-1; TRBD2 agrees at 10 bases. V gave up 3 bases and J gave up 6 bases; unmatched junction bases: 8. Germline CDR1 is LNHDA and CDR2 is SQIVND (reference sequence). This CDR3 is 16 amino acids long. For the CDR3, the DNA is TGTGCCAGTAGTATGACCCCCCGACTAGCGGGCAATGAGCAGTTCTTC. Translated, it gives CASSMTPRLAGNEQFF.

This chain connects TRBV29-1 to TRBJ2-1; TRBD2 is a possible D gene (6 bases). The CDR3 has 17 amino acids. CDR1 and CDR2 from the germline V gene are SQVTM and ANQGSEA. Trimming pared 0 bases from V and 0 bases from J, leaving 15 bases between. The CDR3: CSVEDWLARSSYNEQFF. CDR3 coding DNA: TGCAGCGTTGAAGATTGGCTAGCGAGGAGCTCCTACAATGAGCAGTTCTTC.

CDR3 DNA: TGTGCCAGCAGCCAACAGGGGGCGGTAGCCAAAAACATTCAGTACTTC. It codes for CASSQQGAVAKNIQYF. The rearrangement uses TRBV3-1 (or the pseudogene TRBV3-2) and TRBJ2-4; 8 bases are shared with TRBD1. The CDR3 has 16 residues. Unmatched junction bases numbered 3, after V lost 2 bases and J lost 0 bases. CDR1 LGHDT and CDR2 YNNKEL come from the germline V gene (reference sequence).

CDR3 nucleotide sequence: TGTGCCAGCAGCGGAAGGACAGTTACTAACTATGGCTACACCTTC. Translated, it gives CASSGRTVTNYGYTF. This rearrangement joins TRBV7-8 to TRBJ1-2; tentative D call: TRBD1 (6 bases). Germline CDR1 reads SGHVS; CDR2 reads FQNEAQ. Trimming pared 5 bases from V and 0 bases from J, leaving 13 bases between. CDR3 length: 15 residues.

This clone was counted only a few times. The gene calls are TRBV27 and TRBJ1-1, with 7 bases lining up with TRBD1. J gave up 1 base and V 8 bases, and 4 bases lay outside the gene matches. Germline V CDR1 and CDR2: MNHEY, SMNVEV (reference sequence). The CDR3 loop spans 13 amino acids. CDR3 bases: TGTGCCAGCTGGGGACAGCGGAACACTGAAGCTTTCTTT. The encoded protein is CASWGQRNTEAFF.

The chain couples TRBV27 to TRBJ1-4; no definite D call. V lost 5 bases, J lost 5 bases, and 9 bases lay in between. The CDR3 spans 13 residues. CDR1 and CDR2 from the germline V gene are MNHEY and SMNVEV (reference sequence). The CDR3 is CASSGHLNEKLFF. Here the CDR3 DNA reads TGTGCCAGCAGTGGCCATTTAAATGAAAAACTGTTTTTT.

This clone was recorded a few times. This chain connects TRBV19 to TRBJ1-5; D might be TRBD1 (6 bases). CDR1 is LNHDA, CDR2 SQIVND, per germline (reference sequence). The ends were cut back, 4 bases at V and 3 bases at J, with 10 bases in the middle. The CDR3 contains 14 residues. As DNA, the CDR3 is TGTGCCAGTAGTAGACAGGAAACCAATCAGCCCCAGCATTTT. Translated, it gives CASSRQETNQPQHF.